The 21 T cell receptor beta chains listed next were all sequenced from one sample in a study of cytomegalovirus exposure and HLA in healthy donors. Primers included in the PCR were 60 Vbeta and 13 Jbeta primers. Clones were read by immunoSEQ multiplex PCR, and TCRdb kept only the in-frame ones, dropping some. The sample consists of more than 90,000 clones, roughly 73% of them appearing once. The sequenced material came from PBMCs. The receptors stem from a young woman in good health and CMV-seronegative.

The chain employs TRBV7-9 and TRBJ2-7; maybe TRBD1 (6 bases). V lost 5 bases to trimming and J lost 6 bases, with 11 bases between them. The CDR3 spans 12 residues. The germline CDR1 and CDR2 sequences are SEHNR and FQNEAQ (reference sequence). CDR3 sequence reads: CASSLKGGEQYF. CDR3 nucleotides: TGTGCCAGCAGCCTGAAAGGGGGCGAGCAGTACTTC.

The rearrangement uses TRBV30 and TRBJ2-1; 9 bases line up with TRBD2. V lost 0 bases and J lost 8; bases outside the gene matches: 8. The V gene's germline CDR1 is GTSNPN and CDR2 SVGIG (reference sequence). The CDR3 contains 15 residues. CDR3 protein: CAWSVGAGGPYEQFF. The CDR3 nucleotides are TGTGCCTGGAGTGTTGGCGCGGGAGGGCCCTATGAGCAGTTCTTC.

This clone showed up just a few times. The rearrangement uses TRBV30 and TRBJ1-2; 8 bases agree with TRBD1. From germline, CDR1 is GTSNPN and CDR2 SVGIG (reference sequence). Trimming removed 3 bases from V and 7 bases from J; junction bases left unmatched: 16. This CDR3 is built from 16 residues. The CDR3 DNA sequence: TGTGCCTGGAGCCCTACATTTTTTCGGACAGGGTTTGGCTACACCTTC. This sequence encodes CAWSPTFFRTGFGYTF.

This sequence joins TRBV5-6 and TRBJ1-1; 9 bases are shared with TRBD1. Per germline, CDR1 SGHDT and CDR2 YYEEEE. Unmatched junction bases numbered 0, after V lost 0 bases and J lost 6 bases. The CDR3 contains 13 residues. The CDR3 region is CASSLGQGAEAFF. The CDR3 DNA reads TGTGCCAGCAGCTTGGGACAGGGGGCTGAAGCTTTCTTT.

The chain recombines TRBV7-9 with TRBJ2-3; 7 nucleotides match TRBD1. This CDR3 is built from 15 residues. The germline V gene encodes CDR1 SEHNR and CDR2 FQNEAQ (reference sequence). J gave up 4 bases and V 5 bases, and 9 bases lay outside the gene matches. The DNA for the CDR3 is TGTGCCAGCAGCACGACAGGGTGGATTTCAGATACGCAGTATTTT. Translation gives CASSTTGWISDTQYF.

V and J are TRBV27 and TRBJ2-7; TRBD1 might be the D (7 bases). V shed 4 bases and J shed 4 bases, with 17 bases lying between them. Germline-derived CDR1 and CDR2 are MNHEY and SMNVEV (reference sequence). The CDR3 is made up of 15 amino acids. CDR3 sequence reads: CASSWAGGGGYEQYF. In DNA form, the CDR3 reads TGTGCCAGCAGTTGGGCAGGAGGGGGCGGTTACGAGCAGTACTTC.

Remarks on this clone: Other DNA sequences in this sample translate to the same CDR3. The chain uses TRBV7-3 and TRBJ1-1, with D unresolved. From germline, CDR1 is SGHTA and CDR2 FQGTGA. This CDR3 comprises 13 residues. Trimming pared 0 bases from V and 2 bases from J, leaving 4 bases between. CDR3 sequence reads: CASSLTANTEAFF. As DNA, the CDR3 is TGTGCCAGCAGCTTAACAGCCAACACTGAAGCTTTCTTT.

The rearrangement uses TRBV2 and TRBJ2-5, with 9 bases lining up with TRBD2. The CDR3 is 15 residues long. The V gene's germline CDR1 is SNHLY and CDR2 FYNNEI. V shed 4 bases and J 0 bases; nucleotides not matched to a gene: 3. DNA for the CDR3: TGTGCCAGCAGTGTGGCTAGCGGGAACCAAGAGACCCAGTACTTC. Amino acid sequence: CASSVASGNQETQYF.

This clone was seen once. One junction end disagrees with the germline gene, perhaps due to a read error. The chain recombines TRBV29-1 with TRBJ1-2, with 7 nucleotides matching TRBD1. Germline assignment: CDR1 SQVTM and CDR2 ANQGSEA. The CDR3 runs 13 residues. The CDR3 coding sequence is TGCAGCGACCTCACGGGACAGATGGCTGGCTACGCCTTC. Translation: CSDLTGQMAGYAF.

The gene calls are TRBV7-9 and TRBJ1-1, with a tentative D call TRBD1 (5 bases). The V gene's germline CDR1 is SEHNR and CDR2 FQNEAQ (reference sequence). V lost 2 bases, J lost 3 bases, and 13 bases lay in between. The CDR3 runs to 15 residues. CDR3 amino acids: CASSLRQGMDTEAFF. As DNA, the CDR3 is TGTGCCAGCAGCTTACGGCAGGGTATGGACACTGAAGCTTTCTTT.

The chain couples TRBV5-1 to TRBJ2-7; 8 positions agree with TRBD2. The germline CDR1 and CDR2 sequences are SGHRS and YFSETQ. The CDR3 runs to 14 residues. V was clipped by 4 bases and J by 4 bases; unmatched bases: 7. The CDR3 spells CASSPGGAGYEQYF. The CDR3 coding sequence is TGCGCCAGCAGCCCGGGGGGGGCAGGATACGAGCAGTACTTC.

The V call is TRBV11-2, the J call TRBJ2-2, with a tentative D call TRBD2 (6 bases). This CDR3 contains 15 residues. The V gene lost 5 bases and the J gene lost 4 bases, with 14 bases spanning the gap. Germline V lookup: CDR1 SGHAT, CDR2 FQNNGV. The CDR3 spells CASSPLLGGTGELFF. The CDR3 DNA follows: TGTGCCAGCAGCCCGCTCCTGGGAGGCACCGGGGAGCTGTTTTTT.

This chain connects TRBV18 to TRBJ2-2, with TRBD1 matching over 9 bases. CDR3 size: 16 residues. The germline V gene encodes CDR1 KGHSH and CDR2 LQKENI. The trim removed 2 bases at V and 6 bases at J, leaving 7 bases unmatched. Written as DNA, the CDR3 is TGTGCCAGCTCACCATGGAGGGACAGGGAATCCGGGGAGCTGTTTTTT. Translating gives CASSPWRDRESGELFF.

The rearrangement links TRBV30 to TRBJ1-5, with 9 bases matching TRBD1. J gave up 9 bases and V 3 bases, and 6 bases lay outside the gene matches. CDR1 GTSNPN and CDR2 SVGIG come from the germline V gene (reference sequence). This CDR3 has 13 residues. Here the CDR3 DNA reads TGTGCCTGGAGCAGGGCGGGACAGGGGCCCCAGCATTTT. Protein sequence: CAWSRAGQGPQHF.

V usage is TRBV4-1 and J usage is TRBJ1-2; D uncertain. Looked up from germline, CDR1 is MGHRA and CDR2 is YSYEKL. Trimming took off 0 bases at V and 4 bases at J, with 15 bases between the two ends. The CDR3 spans 16 residues. The chain's CDR3 is CASSQDAGPLSYGYTF. Written as DNA, the CDR3 is TGCGCCAGCAGCCAAGATGCAGGTCCCCTGTCCTATGGCTACACCTTC.

The J gene is TRBJ1-2, the V gene TRBV5-1; D not resolved. Trimming shortened V by 4 bases and J by 5 bases, and 18 bases separated the two germline ends. The CDR3 has 15 amino acids. Germline values: CDR1 SGHRS, CDR2 YFSETQ. Here the CDR3 reads CASSPGAGQPYGYTF. CDR3 nucleotides: TGCGCCAGCAGCCCGGGAGCCGGCCAGCCATATGGCTACACCTTC.

This rearrangement joins TRBV25-1 to TRBJ1-5; D may be TRBD1 (5 bases). The germline V gene encodes CDR1 MGHDK and CDR2 SYGVNS. Trimming removed 1 base at V and 9 bases at J, with 13 bases between. The CDR3 is 14 amino acids. The CDR3 here is CASSEFRVSAPQHF. In DNA, the CDR3 is TGTGCCAGCAGTGAATTCAGGGTATCAGCGCCCCAGCATTTT.

This sequence joins TRBV6-5 and TRBJ2-7; possibly TRBD1 for D (6 bases). CDR3 length: 14 residues. CDR1 is MNHEY and CDR2 is SVGAGI in the germline V gene. Trimming removed 6 bases at V and 7 bases at J, with 19 bases between. CDR3 loop: CASSPGHPGWEQYF. In DNA, the CDR3 is TGTGCCAGCAGCCCGGGACACCCGGGATGGGAGCAGTACTTC.

The CDR3 reads CASSLENSGIGSYNEQFF. CDR3 nucleotide sequence: TGCGCCAGCAGCTTGGAGAATAGCGGGATTGGATCCTACAATGAGCAGTTCTTC. The chain combines TRBV5-1 with TRBJ2-1, with 8 bases that match TRBD2. The CDR3 runs 18 residues. The junction had 9 bases not matched to a gene; V was cut back by 0 bases and J by 1 base. CDR1 is SGHRS, CDR2 YFSETQ, per germline.

The chain carries TRBV6-6 and TRBJ2-7; D may be TRBD1 (5 bases). The CDR3 sequence is 14 residues long. The germline gives CDR1 MNHNY, CDR2 SVGAGI (reference sequence). V lost 0 bases to trimming and J lost 0 bases, with 6 bases between them. Here the CDR3 reads CASSYSDISYEQYF. The CDR3 bases are TGTGCCAGCAGTTACTCGGACATCTCCTACGAGCAGTACTTC.

A few counts support this clone. The chain couples TRBV2 to TRBJ2-1; TRBD2 matches 8 bases. The CDR3 runs to 15 residues. Germline V CDR1 and CDR2: SNHLY, FYNNEI. Unmatched junction bases numbered 6, after V lost 3 bases and J lost 5 bases. The CDR3 reads CASSDRRGANNEQFF. In nucleotides, the CDR3 is TGTGCCAGCAGTGACAGGCGGGGGGCTAACAATGAGCAGTTCTTC. Full variable domain (outside the CDR3, taken from reference TRBV2 and TRBJ2-1): EPEVTQTPSHQVTQMGQEVILRCVPISNHLYFYWYRQILGQKVEFLVSFYNNEISEKSEIFDDQFSVERPDGSNFTLKIRSTKLEDSAMYFCASSDRRGANNEQFFGPGTRLTVL.